The 5 T cell receptor beta chains below were found in one sample sequenced in a study of T cell changes during pregnancy in multiple sclerosis. This table comes from immunoSEQ multiplex PCR, and its TCRdb copy is limited to in-frame clones, with some not included. The repertoire has roughly 61,000 clones, 93% of them found once; the top ten carry around 1.8%. Sequences were derived from peripheral blood, sampled after pregnancy. The receptors shown here come from a female donor with multiple sclerosis, enrolled in a pregnancy study.

The rearrangement joins TRBV11-2 to TRBJ1-4, with no clear D. CDR3 length: 13 residues. CDR1 is SGHAT, CDR2 FQNNGV, per germline. Trimming pared 3 bases from V and 1 base from J, leaving 3 bases between. This chain's CDR3 is CASSFRTNEKLFF. The CDR3 DNA follows: TGTGCCAGCAGCTTTAGAACTAATGAAAAACTGTTTTTT.

This sequence joins TRBV19 and TRBJ2-1; TRBD2 matches at 9 bases. With 9 bases clipped from V and 1 base from J, the junction kept 16 bases outside the gene matches. Germline CDR1 and CDR2: LNHDA and SQIVND (reference sequence). CDR3 length: 18 residues. CDR3 sequence reads: CASAPLHIAGVSYNEQFF. The CDR3 DNA reads TGTGCCAGCGCTCCCCTACATATAGCGGGAGTGTCCTACAATGAGCAGTTCTTC.

V is TRBV7-6 and J is TRBJ1-2; 9 bases map to TRBD1. There are 15 residues in the CDR3. Trimming cost V 5 bases and J 5 bases; bases outside gene matches: 9. Germline V gives CDR1 SGHVS, CDR2 FNYEAQ. CDR3 coding DNA: TGTGCCAGCAGCCCAAACAGGGGGCAGCTTTATGGCTACACCTTC. Translation gives CASSPNRGQLYGYTF.

This chain links TRBV5-1 with TRBJ2-1, with TRBD1 as a possible D gene (6 bases). The CDR3 runs 16 residues. The V gene lost 4 bases and the J gene lost 5 bases, with 19 bases spanning the gap. Germline V CDR1 and CDR2: SGHRS, YFSETQ. DNA for the CDR3: TGCGCCAGCAGCCCCCGGGTAATGGGGGCCAACAATGAGCAGTTCTTC. Protein: CASSPRVMGANNEQFF.

The chain has TRBV12-5 and TRBJ2-3; possibly TRBD2 for D (5 bases). Germline-derived CDR1 and CDR2 are LGHNT and FRNRAP. V lost 5 bases to trimming and J lost 0 bases, with 9 bases between them. The CDR3 contains 14 residues. CDR3 nucleotide sequence: TGTGCTAGTGGTCTGGGCGGGAGCACAGATACGCAGTATTTT. This translates into CASGLGGSTDTQYF.